Described below is a single T cell receptor (beta chain) sequence and its context. Its specific antigen is unknown. No much larger clonotype is one base removed from it; base qualities were not supplied. The cohort was made up of approximately 700 healthy bone marrow donors. Cohort members were all nominally healthy when sampled, although unrecorded immune exposures were likely present. The donor was CMV seronegative and belonged to the group of around 350 seronegative cohort members. Each donor provided a peripheral blood sample, and peripheral blood mononuclear cells were used for TCR beta sequencing. Genomic DNA extraction from the blood cell samples was performed with the Qiagen DNeasy Blood Extraction Kit. Looking up the germline V gene yields CDR1 SGHDT and CDR2 YYEEEE. Taken from cysteine to phenylalanine, the CDR3 has 18 residues. Just the 54-base CDR3 DNA is kept, in frame starting at base 1. At the junction V is shortened by 2 bases and J by 8 bases, with 26 bases in between.

The source of the sample is a study of cytomegalovirus exposure and HLA in healthy donors (dated by TCRdb to about 2017). Broadly, across the study: In an earlier analysis of under 750 of the donors, 250 to 350 Gb of sequence data and 90 million to 120 million unique TCR beta sequences from about 190 million T cells were reported. Rather than drawing on any new phenotypic data, the later analysis identified candidate immune exposures from TCR beta sequences and the way those sequences occurred across donors. Along with the 666-subject first cohort, a separate validation cohort of over 90 different subjects was used. Using immunosequencing, the study profiled T cell repertoires from roughly 650 subjects and related those repertoires to cytomegalovirus serostatus. To decide whether each TCR beta V gene segment behaved as functional or pseudogenic, an earlier analysis of fewer than 750 of the donors relied on high-throughput TCR beta sequencing. A later genetic analysis used genome-wide SNP genotypes for about 60% of the roughly 700 donors, treating that subset as a discovery cohort. High-throughput TCR immunosequencing, statistical association of individual TCRs with disease status, and machine learning were combined to predict cytomegalovirus infection status. Across approximately 420 genotyped donors of the cohort, an average of approximately 220,000 unique TCR beta nucleotide sequences per donor were sequenced, and roughly 17% of those sequences were non-productive. An early release that covered about 640 HLA-typed donors contained around 330 gigabases of sequencing data and about 84 million unique TCR sequences. Donor age, sex, ethnicity and CMV serostatus were compiled together with the repertoire data. Because of strong linkage in the cohort, 5 or 6 DR-DQ haplotypes were treated as single units for association and clustering. Both class I and class II loci were covered by HLA typing, at four-digit resolution. The aim of the study was to test whether cataloging public T cell receptors could identify signatures of past pathogen exposure. Every repertoire in the discovery cohort had been generated on one and the same sequencing platform. In a later analysis, previously published TCR beta repertoires from 550 to 750 donors were re-analyzed and high-resolution HLA genotyping was added so that TCR occurrence patterns could be studied. The number of typed donors differed by locus: 629-630 for A, B, C, DRB1 and DQB1; approximately 520 for DQA1; 606 for DPA1; and some 470 for DPB1. The genetic ancestry cluster associated with self-reported Caucasian donors included 80% to 90% of the roughly 360 genotyped donors.

Beyond this particular receptor, the publication reports: Sequencing depth was assumed to be roughly uniform across donors in the presence/absence analyses, though that assumption may not hold. A few of the identified cytomegalovirus-associated TCR beta chains were confirmed in vitro to be specific for cytomegalovirus antigens. Correlated functional status among segregating V segments might reflect linkage disequilibrium, but an unknown experimental factor could not be ruled out. A further reported finding was that TCR beta sequences accurately predicted the HLA-A and HLA-B alleles for most subjects in the first cohort. An association between a missense DCLRE1C variant and V-gene and J-gene trimming of TCR beta chains was found in a later genetic analysis and replicated in an independent cohort. In an earlier analysis of approximately 600 of the donors, most TCR beta V segments were observed in productive rearrangements about 87% or about 30% of the time, broadly matching IMGT annotations. Assigning TCR associations to individual alleles was difficult when HLA alleles, especially DR and DQ, strongly co-occurred. According to a later analysis, TCR association rates differed among HLA loci, with DRB1 alleles showing the most associated TCRs and HLA-C alleles showing the fewest. Most CMV-associated TCR beta chains appeared to be HLA-restricted in a later analysis, and the HLA associations seemed to be driven largely by CMV exposure. Because HLA typing was missing for some donors at each locus, association tests included only the typed subset. Some IMGT-functional V segments, including TRBV6-2 and TRBV6-3, could not be distinguished by the 87-base-pair reads and were therefore excluded. Fewer than 20 rarely observed V segments, including chromosome 9 orphons, were excluded from the earlier analysis of about 600 of the donors because counts were too low. The sequencing pipeline was judged likely to have produced a cluster of highly shared sequence variants as a technical artifact. A total of 164 TCR beta chains were listed by the study as associated with cytomegalovirus. In a later analysis, HLA-associated TCR beta chains were found to be more clonally expanded and to have lower generation probabilities than equally common non-associated chains. Compared with the roughly 700-donor mean, donors in an Asian-associated ancestry cluster had fewer N-insertions in productive TCRs, according to a later genetic analysis. Specific HLA alleles were associated with around 18,000 TCR beta sequences at a false discovery rate of 0.05 in a later analysis. This cohort had only TCR beta chains sequenced, and the lack of alpha or paired-chain data limited which features could be detected. The classifier was reported to diagnose cytomegalovirus status with high specificity and sensitivity in both the original cohort and the validation cohort. Across donors, most TCR sequences were observed very rarely, whereas some public TCRs were present in many individuals. CMV serostatus was the only immune exposure information available for the cohort. According to the authors, the approach could potentially be generalized to other disease states and immunological phenotypes. According to a later analysis, parvovirus B19, influenza, CMV and Epstein-Barr virus appeared linked to several top co-occurrence clusters.

Libraries were made using the immunoSEQ multiplex PCR assay. For the multiplex PCR, a mixture combining 60 forward primers for TCR Vbeta segments and 13 reverse primers for TCR Jbeta segments was used. A multiplex PCR assay on genomic DNA amplified the CDR3 region of rearranged TCR beta genes. On the Illumina HiSeq System, the amplified TCR beta libraries were sequenced as 87-base-pair reads. Processing in the source paper ran as follows. Across the 500 to 750 repertoires, a later analysis counted some 80 million unique TCR beta chains, roughly 11 million of which were shared by at least two donors. To remove PCR and sequencing errors, raw reads were error-corrected and collapsed into unique sequences using a nearest-neighbor algorithm that merged closely related sequences. V, D and J gene segments were assigned by aligning CDR3 sequences to IMGT reference sequences. Each retained sequence needed at least a six-nucleotide match to both a V gene segment and a J gene segment. Rearrangements were called productive when the CDR3 lacked stop codons and stayed in frame with V and J; all others were non-productive. CDR3 was defined by IMGT convention, running from the second conserved V-encoded cysteine to the conserved J-encoded phenylalanine. In an earlier analysis of 550 to 650 of the donors, sequences lacking an unambiguous match to a single V gene segment were excluded. In an earlier analysis of 587 of the donors, V segments were called functional above 56.7% productive rearrangements and were called segregating when the between-donor standard deviation exceeded 5%. To diagnose cytomegalovirus status from the catalog of TCR beta chain sequences, a statistical classification framework was built. A later analysis assigned V and J genes by comparing TCR nucleotide sequences with IMGT/GENE-DB human TR gene sequences. A later analysis assigned CDR3 sequences and most-parsimonious VDJ recombination scenarios with the TCRdist pipeline. A later analysis defined each TCR beta chain by its CDR3 amino acid sequence plus V-gene family, and excluded reads lacking a unique V-gene family. A later analysis removed 592 highly shared, low-generation-probability nucleotide sequences to deal with suspected cross-contamination and a sequencing artifact. In a later analysis, a clonal expansion index was calculated for each public chain from normalized within-repertoire ranks of inferred template counts. In a later analysis, generation probabilities were computed using a VDJ recombination model fitted to out-of-frame rearrangements, and the results were checked against IGoR. In a later analysis, TCR-TCR, TCR-HLA and TCR-CMV co-occurrence was scored with hypergeometric tests, and a repertoire-size bias correction was applied to TCR pairs. False discovery rates were estimated in a later analysis by permuting HLA or CMV assignments 20 times. A later analysis grouped co-occurring TCRs with DBSCAN, adding TCRdist sequence similarity when clustering within HLA-allele-positive subsets. Repertoires with fewer than 30,000 or more than 120,000 public chains were left out of co-occurrence clustering, as were roughly five repertoires with anomalous nucleotide sharing. TCRdb provides this immuneACCESS table in a form limited to in-frame rearrangements. Some clones are lacking; in checked studies, under half of them reflect an unresolved V gene, and why the rest are absent is not known. The V and J calls and clone size are taken from that table; D and trimming were inferred from the DNA. The sample includes around 200,000 clones, with under 80% observed a single time. The top ten clonotypes cover about 0.22% of the sample.

This TCR was recovered from a girl aged 2-10 years in good health and CMV-seronegative. The specimen was PBMCs. Recombination linked TRBV5-6 to TRBJ2-1; the D gene is possibly TRBD1, with 7 bases matching. The DNA is as follows: TGTGCCAGCAGCTTCCGGGTGAAGACTAGGGGGCCGGGGGATGAGCAGTTCTTC. It translates to CASSFRVKTRGPGDEQFF.